The clone carrying this T cell receptor beta chain has only one observation. Under the authors' procedure: By means of reference gene primer amplification, nucleated cell counts were estimated. The assay was immunoSEQ multiplex PCR, and TCRdb's table has in-frame clones only and misses some. V and J calls and clone size come straight from that table; D and trimming were deduced from the DNA. This table holds around 100,000 clones, 87% found once. This specimen belongs to a study of blood T cell repertoires in COVID-19. Study as a whole: T cells, B-cell-depleted T cells, or PBMCs supplied cDNA or gDNA.

Trimming removed 7 bases from V and 4 bases from J; junction bases left unmatched: 16. This CDR3 region has 17 residues. Germline CDR1 reads SGHAT; CDR2 reads FQNNGV. The TCR sequence derives from a woman aged 50 to 65 with COVID-19, enrolled during active disease. The material sequenced was peripheral blood. This chain connects TRBV11-2 to TRBJ2-1, with 7 bases matching TRBD2. CDR3 sequence reads: CASIPNGTTGNYNEQFF. The DNA of the CDR3 is TGTGCCAGCATCCCTAACGGGACTACCGGAAATTACAATGAGCAGTTCTTC.